The T cell receptor (beta chain) under discussion was sequenced for a study of identical twins. Template switching added a universal primer site, and cDNA bore unique molecular identifiers. TCRdb re-called the 5' RACE reads with MiXCR, one entry per CDR3 protein. The sample consists of 200,000 to 250,000 distinct CDR3 sequences, roughly 12% of them appearing once. As concerns this clonotype: Its antigen is currently unknown.

Study-level points and caveats: Insertions were fewer in abundant cord blood beta clonotypes, whereas memory repertoires showed none of this pattern.

These same records also appear under a second study, on yellow fever vaccine responses in identical twins.

Material: memory (CD45RO+) T cells sorted from blood. The TCR comes from a woman younger than 35 in good health.

The CDR3 sequence: CASSMVRPRDEQFF. The CDR3 DNA is TGTGCCAGTAGTATGGTACGTCCTAGGGATGAGCAGTTCTTC. V is TRBV19 and J is TRBJ2-1; the D is unclear. The V gene's germline CDR1 is LNHDA and CDR2 SQIVND (reference sequence). The CDR3 runs to 14 residues. V lost 3 bases to trimming and J lost 8 bases, with 14 bases between them.